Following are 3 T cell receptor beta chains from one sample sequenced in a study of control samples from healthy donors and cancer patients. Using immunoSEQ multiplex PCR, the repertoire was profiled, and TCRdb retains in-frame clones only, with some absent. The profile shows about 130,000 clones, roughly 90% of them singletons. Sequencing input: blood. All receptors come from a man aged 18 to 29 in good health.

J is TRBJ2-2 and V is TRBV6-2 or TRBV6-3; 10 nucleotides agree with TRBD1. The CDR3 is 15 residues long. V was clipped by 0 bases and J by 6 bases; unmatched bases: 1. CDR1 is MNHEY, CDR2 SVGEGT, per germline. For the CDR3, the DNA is TGTGCCAGCAGTTACTCGGGGACAGGGGCCGGGGAGCTGTTTTTT. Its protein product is CASSYSGTGAGELFF.

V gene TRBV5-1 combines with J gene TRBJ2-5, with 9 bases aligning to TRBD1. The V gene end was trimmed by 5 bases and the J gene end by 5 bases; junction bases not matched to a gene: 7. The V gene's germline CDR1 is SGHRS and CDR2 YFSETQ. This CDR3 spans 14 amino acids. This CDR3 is CASSPGTGLETQYF. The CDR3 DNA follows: TGCGCCAGCAGTCCCGGGACAGGGTTGGAGACCCAGTACTTC.

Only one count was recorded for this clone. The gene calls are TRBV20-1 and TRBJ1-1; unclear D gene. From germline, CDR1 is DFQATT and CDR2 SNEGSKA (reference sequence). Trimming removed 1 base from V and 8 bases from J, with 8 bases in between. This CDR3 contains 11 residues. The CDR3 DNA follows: TGCAGTGCTAGAGTAAAGCACGAAGCTTTCTTT. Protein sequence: CSARVKHEAFF.